Presented here are 21 T cell receptor beta chains from one specimen sequenced in a study of blood T cells in healthy people across ages. PCR was performed a second time for roughly 6 to 12 cycles using a sample-barcoded 5' primer and a J-beta primer mix. TCRdb analysed the 5' RACE reads with MiXCR anew, one entry per CDR3 protein. Found here are roughly 700,000 distinct CDR3 sequences, approximately 30% of them singletons; the top ten hold over 15%. The sequenced material came from blood. The receptors stem from a woman of 80 years or more in good health.

This clonotype was seen a single time. The chain is built from TRBV5-1 and TRBJ1-2; D not certain. The V and J ends lost 4 bases and 3 bases respectively, with 13 bases between them. The germline CDR1 and CDR2 sequences are SGHRS and YFSETQ. The CDR3 covers 14 residues. CDR3 sequence reads: CASSPDGKYYGYTF. The CDR3 DNA is TGCGCCAGCAGCCCAGATGGAAAATACTATGGCTACACCTTC.

This clonotype appeared a single time. A much bigger clone sits one base away, suggesting this may be a read error. The CDR3 does not close with the conserved phenylalanine or tryptophan, likely indicating a read error. The chain joins TRBV7-9 to TRBJ2-7; D is tentatively TRBD1 or TRBD2 (6 bases each). The germline CDR1 and CDR2 sequences are SEHNR and FQNEAQ (reference sequence). The CDR3 consists of 15 residues. V lost 4 bases and J lost 6, with 19 bases in between. The CDR3 region is CASSSGGPSKGEQYC. CDR3 in DNA: TGTGCCAGCAGCTCCGGGGGCCCCTCGAAGGGCGAGCAGTACTGC.

This clonotype showed up many times. The chain couples TRBV5-6 to TRBJ2-7; D gene uncertain. Per the germline V gene, CDR1 is SGHDT and CDR2 is YYEEEE. CDR3 length: 17 residues. The germline V and J ends were trimmed by 0 bases and 3 bases, with 19 bases remaining between them. The chain's CDR3 is CASSLGLLRTFRYEQYF. The CDR3 region has the DNA TGTGCCAGCAGCTTGGGGCTCTTACGGACCTTTCGCTACGAGCAGTACTTC.

On this clonotype itself: A much larger clone differs by one base, so this may be a read error. The V and J genes are TRBV10-3 and TRBJ2-5; 9 positions match TRBD1. The junction had 7 bases not matched to a gene; V was cut back by 4 bases and J by 7 bases. Germline V gives CDR1 ENHRY, CDR2 SYGVKD. The CDR3 has 14 amino acids. The CDR3 protein is CAISADRGCGTQYF. CDR3 bases: TGTGCCATCAGTGCCGACAGGGGGTGCGGGACCCAGTACTTC.

Worth noting for this clonotype: A much larger clone lies one base from this, so it may be a read error. V gene TRBV12-3 or TRBV12-4 combines with J gene TRBJ2-3, with TRBD2 matching 10 bases. The CDR3 is 14 amino acids. After removal of 6 bases from V and 4 bases from J, the junction contained 4 bases not matched to a gene. The CDR3 sequence is CASSYSGRSDTQYF. The CDR3 nucleotides are TGTGCCAGCAGCTATAGCGGGAGGTCAGATACGCAGTATTTT.

The chain joins TRBV9 to TRBJ2-1; a possible D gene is TRBD2 (5 bases). Germline-derived CDR1 and CDR2 are SGDLS and YYNGEE. The CDR3 is 13 residues long. V was shortened by 4 bases and J by 6 bases, with 11 bases between the two germline ends. CDR3 residues: CASSPRLANEQFF. The CDR3, as DNA: TGTGCCAGCAGCCCCCGGCTAGCCAATGAGCAGTTCTTC. The whole variable domain, remainder taken from reference TRBV9 and TRBJ2-1, is DSGVTQTPKHLITATGQRVTLRCSPRSGDLSVYWYQQSLDQGLQFLIQYYNGEERAKGNILERFSAQQFPDLHSELNLSSLELGDSALYFCASSPRLANEQFFGPGTRLTVL.

This clonotype was observed a few times. V gene TRBV19 combines with J gene TRBJ1-5; D perhaps matches TRBD1 (5 bases). There are 17 residues in the CDR3. The V gene's germline CDR1 is LNHDA and CDR2 SQIVND (reference sequence). The ends were cut back, 7 bases at V and 0 bases at J, with 19 bases in the middle. Here the CDR3 DNA reads TGTGCCAGTAATCCTCGTTCGGACACTTATAGCAATCAGCCCCAGCATTTT. This codes for CASNPRSDTYSNQPQHF.

Notes on this clonotype: This sequence may be a read error, since a much larger clone differs from it by one base. V is TRBV6-6 and J is TRBJ1-4, with 10 bases fitting TRBD1. The germline V gene has CDR1 MNHNY and CDR2 SVGAGI (reference sequence). The CDR3 runs to 16 residues. The CDR3 bases are TGTGCCAGCAGGACCCGACGGGACAGGGGAGGTGAAAAACGGTTTTTT. Translation gives CASRTRRDRGGEKRFF.

The rearrangement uses TRBV2 and TRBJ1-5, with 9 nucleotides matching TRBD1. The CDR3 consists of 14 residues. J lost 0 bases, V lost 9 bases, and 3 bases had no gene match. From germline, CDR1 is SNHLY and CDR2 FYNNEI. The CDR3 is CASRDRVSNQPQHF. CDR3 DNA sequence: TGTGCCAGTCGGGACAGGGTTAGCAATCAGCCCCAGCATTTT.

This clonotype was observed many times. The chain has TRBV4-1 and TRBJ2-1; 7 positions agree with TRBD1. V dropped 2 bases and J dropped 2; count of bases not matched to a gene: 6. Germline lookup yields CDR1 MGHRA and CDR2 YSYEKL. This CDR3 is 16 amino acids long. The CDR3: CASSQLQGTAYNEQFF. The CDR3 nucleotides are TGCGCCAGCAGCCAATTACAGGGGACCGCCTACAATGAGCAGTTCTTC.

Of note for this clonotype: A much larger clone lies a single base off, so this may be a read error. The rearrangement uses TRBV5-1 and TRBJ1-2, with D possibly TRBD1 on 6 matching bases. Germline V gene data show CDR1 as SGHRS and CDR2 as YFSETQ. Trimming pared 4 bases from V and 4 bases from J, leaving 17 bases between. This CDR3 is 15 amino acids long. The CDR3 DNA is TGCGCCAGCAGCCAGTCTAAAGACAGGAGCTATGGCTACACCTTC. Its protein product is CASSQSKDRSYGYTF.

This chain uses TRBV7-2 with TRBJ2-5; D gene unclear. The V gene's germline CDR1 is SGHTA and CDR2 FQGNSA. V was pared by 2 bases and J by 0 bases, with 13 bases between. The CDR3 loop spans 16 amino acids. The CDR3 protein is CASSLYGLSDQETQYF. Written as DNA, the CDR3 is TGTGCCAGCAGCTTATATGGTCTATCAGACCAAGAGACCCAGTACTTC.

This clonotype was found many times. The V and J genes are TRBV7-9 and TRBJ1-1; D is perhaps TRBD1 (5 bases). With 5 bases removed from V and 8 bases from J, the gap between germline ends came to 15 bases. CDR3 size: 13 residues. CDR1 is SEHNR, CDR2 FQNEAQ, per germline (reference sequence). The CDR3 DNA reads as TGTGCCAGCAGCCACCAGCGGGGGATGGAAGCTTTCTTT. Translated: CASSHQRGMEAFF.

This clonotype has a count of ten or more. The chain uses TRBV20-1 and TRBJ1-2; D not resolved. CDR3 length: 13 residues. Germline CDR1 is DFQATT and CDR2 is SNEGSKA (reference sequence). Trimming pared 6 bases from V and 6 bases from J, leaving 17 bases between. The chain's CDR3 is CSANGAAGDGYTF. The DNA of the CDR3 is TGCAGTGCCAATGGAGCCGCCGGGGATGGCTACACCTTC.

The genes are TRBV5-1 and TRBJ2-1, with D perhaps given as TRBD1 or TRBD2 (5 bases each). V was clipped by 2 bases and J by 2 bases, with 11 bases between them. The CDR3 totals 15 residues. CDR1 is SGHRS, CDR2 YFSETQ, per germline. The CDR3 nucleotides are TGCGCCAGCAGCTTCGGCCAGGGAGCCTACAATGAGCAGTTCTTC. Translating gives CASSFGQGAYNEQFF.

This clonotype was seen ten or more times. The chain employs TRBV5-5 and TRBJ1-4; D gene uncertain. The CDR3 covers 18 residues. V gave up 3 bases and J gave up 0 bases, with 18 bases separating them. Germline V gene sequence: CDR1 SGHKS, CDR2 YYEKEE (reference sequence). Here the CDR3 DNA reads TGTGCCAGCAGCTCGTTCCCGGTAGATCGCTCAACTAATGAAAAACTGTTTTTT. Translating it yields CASSSFPVDRSTNEKLFF.

V and J are TRBV20-1 and TRBJ2-3; 11 nucleotides line up with TRBD2. Losses at the gene ends were 3 bases for V and 3 bases for J; bases not matched to a gene: 2. The germline gives CDR1 DFQATT, CDR2 SNEGSKA (reference sequence). This CDR3 has 14 amino acids. CDR3 nucleotide sequence: TGCAGTGCTAGGACTAGCGGGAAGACAGATACGCAGTATTTT. It encodes CSARTSGKTDTQYF.

Comment on this clonotype: At one of its ends the junction is not consistent with the germline gene, which may arise from a read error. This rearrangement joins TRBV6-2 or TRBV6-3 to TRBJ1-1; 9 bases line up with TRBD1. The CDR3 has 16 residues. Per the germline V gene, CDR1 is MNHEY and CDR2 is SVGEGT. CDR3 residues: CVSSWTGAVSNTEAFF. CDR3 sequence (DNA): TGTGTCAGCAGTTGGACAGGGGCGGTCTCGAACACTGAAGCTTTCTTT.

There are a few counts of this clonotype. CDR3: CASSQEGLAGGTDTQYF. The CDR3 DNA reads TGTGCCAGCAGCCAAGAGGGGTTGGCGGGGGGCACAGATACGCAGTATTTT. The chain recombines TRBV4-2 with TRBJ2-3; 7 nucleotides match TRBD2. Germline V lookup: CDR1 LGHNA, CDR2 YNFKEQ. With 0 bases clipped from V and 1 base from J, the junction kept 7 bases outside the gene matches. CDR3 length: 17 amino acids.

This clonotype was counted many times. The chain employs TRBV12-3 or TRBV12-4 and TRBJ1-3; 7 positions match TRBD1. CDR3 length equals 14 residues. J was trimmed by 3 bases and V by 6 bases; bases with no gene match: 5. CDR3 residues: CASSPSGGGNTIYF. The CDR3 bases are TGTGCCAGCAGCCCGTCAGGGGGTGGAAACACCATATATTTT.

This sequence joins TRBV7-2 and TRBJ2-5; 7 bases are shared with TRBD2. In germline, CDR1 is SGHTA, CDR2 FQGNSA. This CDR3 region has 16 residues. V was pared by 4 bases and J by 4 bases, with 12 bases of the junction left unmatched. In DNA form, the CDR3 reads TGTGCCAGCAGCTCCAACCCGGGGGGTAACTCAGAGACCCAGTACTTC. Its protein product is CASSSNPGGNSETQYF.